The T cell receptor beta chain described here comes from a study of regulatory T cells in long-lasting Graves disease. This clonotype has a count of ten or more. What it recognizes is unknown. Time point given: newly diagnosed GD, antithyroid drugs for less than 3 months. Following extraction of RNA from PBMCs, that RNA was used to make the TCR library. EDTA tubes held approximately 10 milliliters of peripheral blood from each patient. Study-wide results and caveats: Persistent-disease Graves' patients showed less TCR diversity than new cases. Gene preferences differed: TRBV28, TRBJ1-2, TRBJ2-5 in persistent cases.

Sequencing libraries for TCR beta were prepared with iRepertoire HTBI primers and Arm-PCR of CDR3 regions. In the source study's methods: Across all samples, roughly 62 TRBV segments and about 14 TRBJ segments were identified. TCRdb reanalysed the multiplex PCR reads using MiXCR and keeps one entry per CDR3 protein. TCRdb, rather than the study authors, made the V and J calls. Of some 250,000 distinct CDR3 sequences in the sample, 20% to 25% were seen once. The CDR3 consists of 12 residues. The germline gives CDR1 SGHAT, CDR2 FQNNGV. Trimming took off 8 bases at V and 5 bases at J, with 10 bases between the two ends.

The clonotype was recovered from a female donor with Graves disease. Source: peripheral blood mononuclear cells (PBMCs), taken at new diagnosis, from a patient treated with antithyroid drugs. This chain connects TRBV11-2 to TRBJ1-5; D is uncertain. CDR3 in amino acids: CASSVGDQPQHF. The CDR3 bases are TGTGCCAGCTCCGTCGGTGATCAGCCCCAGCATTTT. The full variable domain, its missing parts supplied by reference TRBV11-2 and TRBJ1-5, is EAGVAQSPRYKIIEKRQSVAFWCNPISGHATLYWYQQILGQGPKLLIQFQNNGVVDDSQLPKDRFSAERLKGVDSTLKIQPAKLEDSAVYLCASSVGDQPQHFGDGTRLSIL.